The clone carrying this TCR beta chain was counted a few times. This table comes from immunoSEQ multiplex PCR, and its TCRdb copy is limited to in-frame clones, with some not included. Here the sample spans some 120,000 clones, about four fifths being singletons. There are 13 residues in the CDR3. V lost 7 bases, J lost 4 bases, and 3 bases stayed unmatched. This record comes from a study of blood T cell repertoires in COVID-19. Study at large: PBMCs, B-cell-depleted T cells, or T cells provided the cDNA or gDNA that made up the material.

The sequencing input was peripheral blood. The sequence came from a man aged 30 to 39 with COVID-19, enrolled during active disease. The J gene is TRBJ1-5, the V gene TRBV12-3 or TRBV12-4; 8 positions agree with TRBD1. This CDR3 is CASNRGGNQPQHF. The CDR3 region has the DNA TGTGCCAGCAACAGGGGGGGAAATCAGCCCCAGCATTTT.